The 2 T cell receptor beta chains below all came from one sample that was sequenced in a study of blood T cell repertoires in COVID-19. Assay used: immunoSEQ multiplex PCR; TCRdb lists only in-frame clones, some missing. The table records 130,000 or so clones, 55% to 75% of them present only once. Input material: peripheral blood. The receptor set was obtained from a woman aged 70-85 years with acute or convalescent COVID-19.

This chain connects TRBV27 to TRBJ2-3; D perhaps matches TRBD1 (6 bases). The CDR3 totals 15 residues. CDR1 and CDR2 from the germline V gene are MNHEY and SMNVEV (reference sequence). Between the trimmed V and J ends, which lost 2 bases and 2 bases, there was a span of 11 bases. In DNA form, the CDR3 reads TGTGCCAGCAGTTTACAGGGGCACCCCACAGATACGCAGTATTTT. It codes for CASSLQGHPTDTQYF.

The rearrangement joins TRBV6-1 to TRBJ2-7, with TRBD1 matching 9 bases. V lost 3 bases to trimming and J lost 2 bases; unmatched junction nucleotides: 5. The CDR3 contains 15 residues. The germline V gene has CDR1 MNHNS and CDR2 SASEGT. CDR3: CASSDHYRGPYEQYF. The CDR3 DNA sequence: TGTGCCAGCAGTGACCACTACAGGGGGCCCTACGAGCAGTACTTC.